Following are 31 T cell receptor beta chains from one sample sequenced in a study of tissue T cells after allogeneic stem cell transplantation. Some clones are missing from TCRdb's copy, which holds only in-frame ones; the method was immunoSEQ multiplex PCR. The data contain 26,000 or so clones, around 90% of them singletons. Sequenced material: blood, taken before transplantation. The receptors shown here come from a male donor at least 60 years old who later had graft-versus-host disease after an allogeneic stem cell transplant.

The chain combines TRBV28 with TRBJ2-7; 13 bases are a match to TRBD2. This CDR3 comprises 15 residues. Germline trimming cut 5 bases from V and 4 bases from J; bases unmatched to any gene: 5. Germline V gives CDR1 MDHEN, CDR2 SYDVKM. CDR3: CASSTPGLAGYEQYF. The DNA of the CDR3 is TGTGCCAGCAGTACACCGGGACTAGCGGGATACGAGCAGTACTTC.

The rearrangement joins TRBV24-1 to TRBJ1-2; D ambiguous. The germline V and J ends were trimmed by 4 bases and 7 bases, with 15 bases remaining between them. The CDR3 has 14 residues. Germline CDR1 and CDR2: KGHDR and SFDVKD. For the CDR3, the DNA is TGTGCCACCAGTGACGCTGGGAGGGTCTCTGGCTACACCTTC. Translation gives CATSDAGRVSGYTF.

Only one count was recorded for this clone. This chain links TRBV15 with TRBJ2-3; D is unclear. V was shortened by 2 bases and J by 4 bases, with 22 bases between the two germline ends. CDR3 size: 18 residues. The V gene's germline CDR1 is LNHNV and CDR2 YYDKDF (reference sequence). The DNA for the CDR3 is TGTGCCACCAGCAGACCTATACCGCAAATAGGAGTATCAGATACGCAGTATTTT. It encodes CATSRPIPQIGVSDTQYF.

V usage is TRBV2 and J usage is TRBJ2-5; 8 nucleotides agree with TRBD1. This CDR3 has 14 amino acids. With 6 bases clipped from V and 2 bases from J, the junction kept 5 bases outside the gene matches. Looked up from germline, CDR1 is SNHLY and CDR2 is FYNNEI. The DNA of the CDR3 is TGTGCCAGCAGAGACAGGGGACATCAAGAGACCCAGTACTTC. Protein product: CASRDRGHQETQYF.

The rearrangement joins TRBV29-1 to TRBJ2-3; the match to TRBD2 covers 11 bases. The J segment lost 6 bases and the V segment lost 6 bases, leaving 8 bases of the junction unmatched. Germline V gene data show CDR1 as SQVTM and CDR2 as ANQGSEA. The CDR3 has 14 residues. The DNA for the CDR3 is TGCAGCGTCCCACTAGCGGGAGTGCCGGATACGCAGTATTTT. Translating gives CSVPLAGVPDTQYF.

The chain carries TRBV5-1 and TRBJ2-2; 10 bases align to TRBD1. The ends lost 4 bases at V and 5 bases at J; junction bases unmatched: 8. The CDR3 totals 16 residues. CDR1 SGHRS and CDR2 YFSETQ come from the germline V gene. Written as DNA, the CDR3 is TGCGCCAGCAGCGAGGGACAGGGGTATAGTACCGGGGAGCTGTTTTTT. Protein sequence: CASSEGQGYSTGELFF. Based on the CDR3 plus reference TRBV5-1 and TRBJ2-2, the full variable domain is KAGVTQTPRYLIKTRGQQVTLSCSPISGHRSVSWYQQTPGQGLQFLFEYFSETQRNKGNFPGRFSGRQFSNSRSEMNVSTLELGDSALYLCASSEGQGYSTGELFFGEGSRLTVL.

The rearrangement links TRBV24-1 to TRBJ2-5; D ambiguous. This CDR3 is 14 amino acids long. V lost 5 bases and J 1 base, leaving 10 bases between the germline ends. From germline, CDR1 is KGHDR and CDR2 SFDVKD. The chain's CDR3 is CATSGRQIQETQYF. In DNA form, the CDR3 reads TGTGCCACCAGTGGTCGCCAGATCCAAGAGACCCAGTACTTC.

This chain links TRBV3-1 (or the pseudogene TRBV3-2) with TRBJ1-3; D call uncertain. Looked up from germline, CDR1 is LGHDT and CDR2 is YNNKEL (reference sequence). The CDR3 contains 16 residues. V lost 1 base and J 4 bases, leaving 14 bases between the germline ends. CDR3 protein: CASSQAFAEIGNTIYF. The CDR3 DNA is TGTGCCAGCAGCCAAGCTTTCGCGGAGATCGGAAACACCATATATTTT.

The chain uses TRBV10-3 and TRBJ1-1, with D perhaps TRBD1 (5 bases). The CDR3 extends over 14 amino acids. The ends were cut back, 4 bases at V and 4 bases at J, with 13 bases in the middle. In germline, CDR1 is ENHRY, CDR2 SYGVKD. This CDR3 is CAISVGGYGTEAFF. CDR3 bases: TGTGCCATCAGTGTTGGGGGATATGGCACTGAAGCTTTCTTT.

The chain is built from TRBV18 and TRBJ1-5; a weak D match, TRBD1 (6 bases). The CDR3 loop spans 15 amino acids. V lost 0 bases to trimming and J lost 7 bases, with 13 bases between them. Looked up from germline, CDR1 is KGHSH and CDR2 is LQKENI. The DNA for the CDR3 is TGTGCCAGCTCACCACCGGGCAGGGGAAGGCAGCCCCAGCATTTT. Translation: CASSPPGRGRQPQHF. Combining the CDR3 with reference TRBV18 and TRBJ1-5 gives the whole variable domain NAGVMQNPRHLVRRRGQEARLRCSPMKGHSHVYWYRQLPEEGLKFMVYLQKENIIDESGMPKERFSAEFPKEGPSILRIQQVVRGDSAAYFCASSPPGRGRQPQHFGDGTRLSIL.

The chain employs TRBV27 and TRBJ2-1; tentative D call: TRBD2 (5 bases). CDR1 is MNHEY, CDR2 SMNVEV, per germline (reference sequence). The CDR3 is 14 amino acids. V was clipped by 2 bases and J by 12 bases, with 17 bases between them. This chain's CDR3 is CASSLPTVLGVQFF. The CDR3 region has the DNA TGTGCCAGCAGTTTACCGACTGTGTTGGGAGTGCAGTTCTTC.

The chain is built from TRBV5-5 and TRBJ2-3; 7 nucleotides align to TRBD2. The CDR3 is made up of 15 amino acids. The germline gives CDR1 SGHKS, CDR2 YYEKEE (reference sequence). The V and J ends lost 4 bases and 2 bases, in that order; junction bases with no gene match: 7. In DNA form, the CDR3 reads TGTGCCAGCAGCCGAGAAGCGGGGCTCACAGATACGCAGTATTTT. This sequence encodes CASSREAGLTDTQYF.

V usage is TRBV11-3 and J usage is TRBJ2-7; D remains unclear. With 3 bases removed from V and 2 bases from J, the gap between germline ends came to 8 bases. Per germline, CDR1 SGHNT and CDR2 YENEEA. This CDR3 region has 13 residues. In DNA, the CDR3 is TGTGCCAGCAGCTTCGGCCCCGCCTACGAGCAGTACTTC. Protein sequence: CASSFGPAYEQYF.

This rearrangement joins TRBV24-1 to TRBJ2-3; D is perhaps TRBD1 (6 bases). The CDR3 sequence is 16 residues long. V lost 9 bases and J 1 base, leaving 19 bases between the germline ends. Germline CDR1 reads KGHDR; CDR2 reads SFDVKD. The CDR3 region is CATSKGDRSGTDTQYF. The CDR3 bases are TGTGCCACCTCCAAGGGGGACCGTTCGGGCACAGATACGCAGTATTTT.

This clone has just a few counts. The chain joins TRBV10-3 to TRBJ1-3; D may be TRBD1 (5 bases). V was trimmed by 5 bases and J by 5 bases, leaving 13 bases between them. CDR1 ENHRY and CDR2 SYGVKD come from the germline V gene. The CDR3 sequence is 14 residues long. CDR3 protein: CAISSGDGRNTIYF. CDR3 DNA sequence: TGTGCCATCAGTTCCGGGGACGGAAGAAACACCATATATTTT.

This clone was counted once. The chain combines TRBV10-3 with TRBJ2-2; TRBD2 might be the D (5 bases). V was pared by 7 bases and J by 4 bases, with 10 bases between. From germline, CDR1 is ENHRY and CDR2 SYGVKD. This CDR3 has 13 amino acids. CDR3 amino acids: CAIKSGFTGELFF. The CDR3 bases are TGTGCCATCAAAAGCGGCTTCACCGGGGAGCTGTTTTTT.

V and J are TRBV30 and TRBJ1-5; D unresolved. The CDR3 length is 13 residues. The germline V gene has CDR1 GTSNPN and CDR2 SVGIG (reference sequence). Trimming took 1 base from V and 1 from J, leaving 5 bases between them. This CDR3 reads CAWSAESNQPQHF. Here the CDR3 DNA reads TGTGCCTGGAGTGCGGAAAGCAATCAGCCCCAGCATTTT.

This chain joins TRBV5-1 and TRBJ1-4, with no clear D. The V end lost 0 bases, the J end lost 8 bases, and 11 bases lay between the germline ends. CDR1 and CDR2 (germline): SGHRS, YFSETQ. The CDR3 contains 14 residues. This CDR3 reads CASSLAGVEEKLFF. CDR3 nucleotides: TGCGCCAGCAGCTTGGCCGGGGTTGAGGAAAAACTGTTTTTT.

This clone occurred a few times. V usage is TRBV28 and J usage is TRBJ1-3; D remains ambiguous. The ends were cut back, 10 bases at V and 1 base at J, with 14 bases in the middle. In germline, CDR1 is MDHEN, CDR2 SYDVKM. CDR3 length: 14 amino acids. The CDR3 DNA follows: TGTGCCACCCTTGAAGCAAAATCTGGAAACACCATATATTTT. Its protein product is CATLEAKSGNTIYF.

V and J are TRBV5-4 and TRBJ2-7; 8 bases agree with TRBD2. Trimming took 1 base from V and 1 from J; bases not matched to a gene: 7. CDR3 length equals 16 residues. Per the germline V gene, CDR1 is SGHNT and CDR2 is YYREEE (reference sequence). Here the CDR3 reads CASSLITTSGSYEQYF. The DNA for the CDR3 is TGTGCCAGCAGCTTGATTACTACTAGCGGTTCCTACGAGCAGTACTTC.

The chain combines TRBV27 with TRBJ2-3, with D uncertain. Trimming removed 3 bases at V and 6 bases at J, with 16 bases between. The CDR3 is made up of 15 amino acids. In germline, CDR1 is MNHEY, CDR2 SMNVEV (reference sequence). The CDR3 loop reads CASSLEYNGRDTQYF. CDR3 sequence (DNA): TGTGCCAGCAGTTTGGAATATAACGGACGGGATACGCAGTATTTT.

The V gene is TRBV6-5, the J gene TRBJ2-7, with D perhaps TRBD2 (5 bases). The germline CDR1 and CDR2 sequences are MNHEY and SVGAGI. This CDR3 has 15 amino acids. V lost 0 bases and J lost 6, with 15 bases in between. The CDR3 protein is CASSYSSWKRGEQYF. CDR3 nucleotides: TGTGCCAGCAGTTACTCGAGCTGGAAACGGGGCGAGCAGTACTTC.

The chain uses TRBV12-3 or TRBV12-4 and TRBJ2-1; D is unclear. Trimming pared 10 bases from V and 4 bases from J, leaving 8 bases between. This CDR3 spans 11 amino acids. The DNA of the CDR3 is TGTGCCACGTCCAAGTACAATGAGCAGTTCTTC. Protein product: CATSKYNEQFF.

The rearrangement joins TRBV18 to TRBJ2-5, with 8 bases lining up with TRBD1. With 0 bases clipped from V and 2 bases from J, the junction kept 2 bases outside the gene matches. The CDR3 has 15 residues. Per the germline V gene, CDR1 is KGHSH and CDR2 is LQKENI. CDR3 sequence reads: CASSPPRTGQETQYF. The CDR3 region has the DNA TGTGCCAGCTCACCACCGAGGACAGGGCAAGAGACCCAGTACTTC.

CDR3: CAVQQGSTGNTIYF. CDR3 nucleotides: TGTGCCGTACAACAGGGAAGCACTGGAAACACCATATATTTT. The chain uses TRBV3-1 (or the pseudogene TRBV3-2) and TRBJ1-3, with D perhaps matching TRBD1 (6 bases). Germline loops: CDR1 LGHDT, CDR2 YNNKEL (reference sequence). CDR3 length equals 14 residues. The germline V and J ends were trimmed by 11 bases and 2 bases, with 16 bases remaining between them.

In this sample, this clone turned up once. The chain uses TRBV2 and TRBJ2-6, with D uncertain. Per germline, CDR1 SNHLY and CDR2 FYNNEI. V lost 4 bases and J 2 bases, leaving 0 bases between the germline ends. There are 12 residues in the CDR3. The CDR3 spells CASSAGANVLTF. CDR3 DNA: TGTGCCAGCAGTGCTGGGGCCAACGTCCTGACTTTC.

This clone came up once. CDR3 nucleotide sequence: TGTGCCAGCAGCTTGGTAATAGGGTTACGTGGCTACACCTTC. Its translation: CASSLVIGLRGYTF. The chain carries TRBV5-8 and TRBJ1-2; no clear D. Germline values: CDR1 SGHTS, CDR2 YDEGEE. The CDR3 has 14 amino acids. Trimming cost V 0 bases and J 7 bases, with 13 bases left between them.

This clone appeared once. The chain links TRBV11-2 to TRBJ2-7; 12 positions match TRBD2. The CDR3 sequence is 16 residues long. V lost 3 bases and J lost 3; bases outside the gene matches: 6. Looked up from germline, CDR1 is SGHAT and CDR2 is FQNNGV. The CDR3 loop is CASSFGRLAGVYEQYF. CDR3 DNA: TGTGCCAGCAGCTTCGGACGACTAGCGGGAGTCTACGAGCAGTACTTC.

Notes on this clone: One end of the junction fails to match germline, which may point to a read error. This rearrangement joins TRBV7-2 to TRBJ2-1; D not certain. The CDR3 has 14 amino acids. Germline CDR1 reads SGHTA; CDR2 reads FQGNSA. CDR3 sequence: CASSVALRYNEQFF. Here the CDR3 DNA reads TGTGCCAGCAGCGTAGCACTTAGATACAATGAGCAGTTCTTC.

The J gene is TRBJ1-1, the V gene TRBV3-1 (or the pseudogene TRBV3-2); D ambiguous. Germline CDR1 LGHDT, CDR2 YNNKEL (reference sequence). The CDR3 runs 13 residues. The V and J ends lost 2 bases and 8 bases respectively, with 12 bases between them. Here the CDR3 DNA reads TGTGCCAGCAGCCAACCCCCGGGCCAAGAAGCTTTCTTT. Its translation: CASSQPPGQEAFF.

The chain recombines TRBV29-1 with TRBJ2-3; D is perhaps TRBD2 (5 bases). Germline loops: CDR1 SQVTM, CDR2 ANQGSEA. Trimming took off 5 bases at V and 2 bases at J, with 23 bases between the two ends. The CDR3 contains 17 residues. CDR3 amino acids: CSVSPPGRDLSTDTQYF. In DNA form, the CDR3 reads TGCAGCGTTTCACCCCCCGGTCGGGATCTTTCCACAGATACGCAGTATTTT.